What follows are 25 T cell receptor beta chains derived from one specimen sequenced in a study of blood T cell repertoires in COVID-19. The protocol was immunoSEQ multiplex PCR, while the TCRdb copy is restricted to in-frame clones and leaves out a portion. Counted here are about 210,000 clones, 75% to 85% occurring once; the ten biggest clones make up about 4.3%. Sequencing was done on a sample of PBMCs or T cells enriched from blood (not recorded which). Receptors originate from a man aged 25-45 years with acute COVID-19.

The V gene is TRBV10-3, the J gene TRBJ2-5; possible D gene TRBD2, 6 bases. CDR3 length: 14 amino acids. The germline gives CDR1 ENHRY, CDR2 SYGVKD. V was cut by 3 bases and J by 1 base, with 9 bases left in between. The CDR3 is CAISDRGTQETQYF. The CDR3 DNA is TGTGCCATCAGTGATCGGGGGACCCAAGAGACCCAGTACTTC.

The chain combines TRBV9 with TRBJ2-2, with TRBD2 identical over 7 bases. V shed 0 bases, J shed 7 bases, and the junction held 9 bases outside the gene matches. This CDR3 has 16 residues. Germline CDR1 reads SGDLS; CDR2 reads YYNGEE. Here the CDR3 DNA reads TGTGCCAGCAGCGTAGAGGCAACGACTAGCATCGGGGAGCTGTTTTTT. It encodes CASSVEATTSIGELFF.

This clone has only a few counts. The chain has TRBV28 and TRBJ1-2, with 7 bases fitting TRBD1. The CDR3 length is 13 residues. After removal of 6 bases from V and 2 bases from J, the junction contained 3 bases not matched to a gene. Germline V lookup: CDR1 MDHEN, CDR2 SYDVKM. CDR3 protein: CASSSTGNYGYTF. CDR3 coding DNA: TGTGCCAGCAGCTCGACAGGGAACTATGGCTACACCTTC.

V and J are TRBV29-1 and TRBJ2-1, with D possibly being TRBD2 (5 bases). The CDR3 loop spans 14 amino acids. V was shortened by 7 bases and J by 1 base, with 14 bases between the two germline ends. Germline-derived CDR1 and CDR2 are SQVTM and ANQGSEA. CDR3 sequence (DNA): TGCAGCGCTGGAGGCGGTAGATCCTACAATGAGCAGTTCTTC. Its protein product is CSAGGGRSYNEQFF.

The genes are TRBV2 and TRBJ1-1; possible D gene TRBD1, 6 bases. CDR3 length: 14 residues. Trimming shortened V by 3 bases and J by 4 bases, and 12 bases separated the two germline ends. From germline, CDR1 is SNHLY and CDR2 FYNNEI. The CDR3 loop is CASSDQGLVTEAFF. The CDR3 region has the DNA TGTGCCAGCAGTGATCAGGGGTTGGTCACTGAAGCTTTCTTT. Supplemented by reference TRBV2 and TRBJ1-1, the full variable domain reads EPEVTQTPSHQVTQMGQEVILRCVPISNHLYFYWYRQILGQKVEFLVSFYNNEISEKSEIFDDQFSVERPDGSNFTLKIRSTKLEDSAMYFCASSDQGLVTEAFFGQGTRLTVV.

The rearrangement joins TRBV6-5 to TRBJ1-3; D uncertain. Trimming pared 10 bases from V and 1 base from J, leaving 8 bases between. Looked up from germline, CDR1 is MNHEY and CDR2 is SVGAGI. The CDR3 contains 12 residues. This chain's CDR3 is CATRDSGNTIYF. In DNA form, the CDR3 reads TGTGCCACCCGGGATTCTGGAAACACCATATATTTT.

This chain connects TRBV7-9 to TRBJ1-1; 9 bases are shared with TRBD1. Trimming cost V 0 bases and J 3 bases; bases outside gene matches: 11. The CDR3 loop spans 18 amino acids. From germline, CDR1 is SEHNR and CDR2 FQNEAQ (reference sequence). The CDR3 DNA sequence: TGTGCCAGCAGCTTAGCGGGGACAGGGACTGGTTTGGACACTGAAGCTTTCTTT. Encoded protein: CASSLAGTGTGLDTEAFF.

The CDR3 DNA follows: TGTGCCAGTAGGGAGAGGGGGCTGTTGACTGAAGCTTTCTTT. Amino acid sequence: CASRERGLLTEAFF. The V call is TRBV19, the J call TRBJ1-1; 7 nucleotides agree with TRBD1. Losses at the gene ends were 6 bases for V and 5 bases for J; bases not matched to a gene: 9. The germline gives CDR1 LNHDA, CDR2 SQIVND (reference sequence). The CDR3 is 14 residues long.

This clone was counted a few times. V is TRBV5-4 and J is TRBJ2-5; D not certain. Germline V gives CDR1 SGHNT, CDR2 YYREEE (reference sequence). V was cut by 2 bases and J by 2 bases, with 10 bases left in between. This CDR3 contains 14 residues. In DNA form, the CDR3 reads TGTGCCAGCAGCTTCGATCTATTACAAGAGACCCAGTACTTC. It specifies CASSFDLLQETQYF.

The chain uses TRBV11-1 and TRBJ1-6; a weak D match, TRBD1 (5 bases). The CDR3 loop spans 15 amino acids. Deletions cut 5 bases from V and 9 bases from J, with 17 bases between. Germline values: CDR1 SGHAT, CDR2 FQDESV (reference sequence). This CDR3 reads CASSGPGLGGSPLHF. The CDR3 nucleotides read TGTGCCAGCAGCGGGCCGGGACTGGGGGGTTCACCCCTCCACTTT.

V usage is TRBV7-6 and J usage is TRBJ2-1; 8 bases agree with TRBD2. Germline V gene data show CDR1 as SGHVS and CDR2 as FNYEAQ. V was clipped by 5 bases and J by 6 bases; unmatched bases: 9. The CDR3 has 15 amino acids. The CDR3 reads CASSPDRGRRNEQFF. The CDR3 region has the DNA TGTGCCAGCAGCCCCGACCGCGGGAGGCGCAATGAGCAGTTCTTC.

The chain uses TRBV27 and TRBJ2-7; 8 positions match TRBD2. CDR1 is MNHEY and CDR2 is SMNVEV in the germline V gene (reference sequence). This CDR3 has 14 amino acids. With 5 bases clipped from V and 5 bases from J, the junction kept 8 bases outside the gene matches. The CDR3 is CASSLTGGRDEQYF. DNA for the CDR3: TGTGCCAGCAGTCTCACGGGAGGGAGGGACGAGCAGTACTTC.

This clone is a singleton in its sample. V and J are TRBV6-5 and TRBJ2-7; D is possibly TRBD2 (5 bases). Trimming stripped 5 bases from V and 3 bases from J, with 17 bases between. CDR1 is MNHEY, CDR2 SVGAGI, per germline. The CDR3 is 15 residues long. The chain's CDR3 is CASSNPGISIYEQYF. CDR3 coding DNA: TGTGCCAGCAGTAATCCCGGGATTTCAATCTACGAGCAGTACTTC.

The CDR3 is CASSLGTGVGEAFF. The CDR3 DNA follows: TGCGCCAGCAGCTTGGGGACAGGGGTTGGTGAAGCTTTCTTT. This rearrangement joins TRBV5-1 to TRBJ1-1, with 9 bases identical to TRBD1. V shed 0 bases, J shed 7 bases, and the junction held 4 bases outside the gene matches. The CDR3 is 14 residues long. CDR1 is SGHRS, CDR2 YFSETQ, per germline.

The chain combines TRBV6-2 or TRBV6-3 with TRBJ2-7; 8 bases match TRBD1. In germline, CDR1 is MNHEY, CDR2 SVGEGT. Unmatched junction bases numbered 3, after V lost 4 bases and J lost 1 base. This CDR3 spans 14 amino acids. DNA of the CDR3: TGTGCCAGCAGTTTTACAGGGGGATCCTACGAGCAGTACTTC. It codes for CASSFTGGSYEQYF.

The rearrangement uses TRBV4-2 and TRBJ1-2, with D perhaps matching TRBD1 (5 bases). The CDR3 sequence is 17 residues long. Germline loops: CDR1 LGHNA, CDR2 YNFKEQ. Trimming removed 0 bases at V and 4 bases at J, with 18 bases between. The CDR3: CASSQDWGLGTSYGYTF. Here the CDR3 DNA reads TGTGCCAGCAGCCAAGATTGGGGACTGGGGACGAGCTATGGCTACACCTTC.

This chain connects TRBV2 to TRBJ1-1; TRBD1 matches at 10 bases. The CDR3 consists of 18 residues. CDR1 and CDR2 (germline): SNHLY, FYNNEI. V shed 7 bases, J shed 3 bases, and the junction held 17 bases outside the gene matches. CDR3 DNA sequence: TGTGCCAGCACTGATCCGGGACAGGGGAATACAGGGTACACTGAAGCTTTCTTT. This codes for CASTDPGQGNTGYTEAFF.

The CDR3 loop reads CATSDSLDRWEFF. The CDR3 nucleotides read TGTGCCACCAGTGATTCCCTTGACAGGTGGGAATTCTTC. The chain recombines TRBV24-1 with TRBJ2-1; D is possibly TRBD1 (6 bases). Trimming shortened V by 2 bases and J by 16 bases, and 17 bases separated the two germline ends. CDR3 length equals 13 residues. Germline-derived CDR1 and CDR2 are KGHDR and SFDVKD.

This clone occurred a few times. This sequence joins TRBV19 and TRBJ1-5, with 8 bases fitting TRBD1. Germline V lookup: CDR1 LNHDA, CDR2 SQIVND (reference sequence). The CDR3 length is 15 residues. The J segment lost 6 bases and the V segment lost 4 bases, leaving 8 bases of the junction unmatched. The CDR3 DNA is TGTGCCAGTAGTACTGCAGGGGGCGCCGGTCAGCCCCAGCATTTT. Its protein product is CASSTAGGAGQPQHF.

As regards this clone: Other DNA sequences in this sample translate to the same CDR3. The chain is built from TRBV7-9 and TRBJ1-6; TRBD1 might be the D (6 bases). Germline CDR1 and CDR2: SEHNR and FQNEAQ (reference sequence). The V end lost 4 bases, the J end lost 10 bases, and 17 bases lay between the germline ends. The CDR3 length is 15 residues. This chain's CDR3 is CASSSSGAGGSPLHF. CDR3 bases: TGTGCCAGCAGCTCCTCGGGGGCGGGAGGGTCACCCCTCCACTTT.

The rearrangement links TRBV9 to TRBJ1-3; D unclear. This CDR3 region has 14 residues. Germline CDR1 is SGDLS and CDR2 is YYNGEE. V was trimmed by 0 bases and J by 4 bases, leaving 8 bases between them. CDR3 coding DNA: TGTGCCAGCAGCGTAGCACAGAAAGGAAACACCATATATTTT. Protein product: CASSVAQKGNTIYF.

This chain connects TRBV7-9 to TRBJ1-1; 10 positions agree with TRBD1. This CDR3 contains 16 residues. Germline CDR1 is SEHNR and CDR2 is FQNEAQ (reference sequence). V was pared by 5 bases and J by 4 bases, with 10 bases of the junction left unmatched. This CDR3 is CASSQQGTGVFTEAFF. The DNA for the CDR3 is TGTGCCAGCAGCCAGCAGGGGACAGGGGTTTTCACTGAAGCTTTCTTT.

This clone was detected only a few times. J is TRBJ2-2 and V is TRBV5-4; D perhaps matches TRBD2 (5 bases). V was cut by 1 base and J by 8 bases, with 15 bases left in between. This CDR3 has 15 residues. CDR1 is SGHNT, CDR2 YYREEE, per germline (reference sequence). CDR3 residues: CASSLRFWRKGELFF. The CDR3 DNA sequence: TGTGCCAGCAGCTTGCGGTTTTGGAGGAAGGGGGAGCTGTTTTTT. Full variable domain (missing parts from reference TRBV5-4 and TRBJ2-2): ETGVTQSPTHLIKTRGQQVTLRCSSQSGHNTVSWYQQALGQGPQFIFQYYREEENGRGNFPPRFSGLQFPNYSSELNVNALELDDSALYLCASSLRFWRKGELFFGEGSRLTVL.

This clone was recorded a few times. J is TRBJ1-6 and V is TRBV19, with TRBD1 matching 8 bases. Per germline, CDR1 LNHDA and CDR2 SQIVND (reference sequence). This CDR3 region has 15 residues. J gave up 8 bases and V 4 bases, and 7 bases lay outside the gene matches. The CDR3 nucleotides are TGTGCCAGTAGTAGTCAGGGGGCGGTGGATTCACCCCTCCACTTT. This encodes CASSSQGAVDSPLHF.

The V and J genes are TRBV7-2 and TRBJ1-2, with D possibly being TRBD1 (6 bases). Per the germline V gene, CDR1 is SGHTA and CDR2 is FQGNSA. This CDR3 region has 14 residues. The germline V and J ends were trimmed by 5 bases and 7 bases, with 17 bases remaining between them. CDR3: CASSPGQGYGGYTF. CDR3 nucleotides: TGTGCCAGCAGCCCGGGGCAGGGGTACGGTGGCTACACCTTC.